Listed below are T cell receptor beta chains from one sample, sequenced in a study of blood T cell repertoires in COVID-19. Assay: immunoSEQ multiplex PCR; the TCRdb copy retains only in-frame clones and omits some. The sample includes 250,000 to 350,000 clones, 84% of them seen just once. Material: peripheral blood. These receptors were obtained from a person aged 70 to 79 with COVID-19, enrolled during active disease. CDR3s include the opening cysteine and the closing phenylalanine or tryptophan. D genes are given only for firm matches. Clone size is given for some rows only: seen once, a few or many times, or a class if the clone is expanded.

clone_size: -
v_call: TRBV11-2
j_call: TRBJ2-3
d_call: TRBD1
cdr3_nt: TGTGCCAGCAGACCGACAGGGACGACAGATACGCAGTATTTT
cdr3_aa: CASRPTGTTDTQYF

clone_size: -
v_call: TRBV7-9
j_call: TRBJ1-5
d_call: -
cdr3_nt: TGTGCCAGCAGCCCTTGGGACACCGAGCAGCCCCAGCATTTT
cdr3_aa: CASSPWDTEQPQHF

clone_size: -
v_call: TRBV3-1/TRBV3-2
j_call: TRBJ1-1
d_call: TRBD1
cdr3_nt: TGTGCCAGCAGCCGACAGGGCTACACTGAAGCTTTCTTT
cdr3_aa: CASSRQGYTEAFF

clone_size: -
v_call: TRBV6-6
j_call: TRBJ1-1
d_call: -
cdr3_nt: TGTGCCAGTAGAATAACAGTTCCCACTGAAGCTTTCTTT
cdr3_aa: CASRITVPTEAFF

clone_size: -
v_call: TRBV5-1
j_call: TRBJ1-1
d_call: -
cdr3_nt: TGCGCCAGCAGCTTGGAGCCCCCAGGGGCGGACACTGAAGCTTTCTTT
cdr3_aa: CASSLEPPGADTEAFF

clone_size: -
v_call: TRBV6-5
j_call: TRBJ1-1
d_call: -
cdr3_nt: TGTGCCAGCAGCCTGGGACGGGTGGGGGGCACTGAAGCTTTCTTT
cdr3_aa: CASSLGRVGGTEAFF

clone_size: -
v_call: TRBV27
j_call: TRBJ2-5
d_call: -
cdr3_nt: TGTGCCAGCAGTCTCGATTTAGGGGGAGAGACCCAGTACTTC
cdr3_aa: CASSLDLGGETQYF

clone_size: few
v_call: TRBV5-6
j_call: TRBJ2-3
d_call: TRBD2
cdr3_nt: TGTGCCAGCAGCTTAGGGGCGGGGGGCACAGATACGCAGTATTTT
cdr3_aa: CASSLGAGGTDTQYF

clone_size: -
v_call: TRBV3-1/TRBV3-2
j_call: TRBJ1-5
d_call: TRBD1
cdr3_nt: TGTGCCAGCAGCCAAGAGGCAGGGGGCGTTCAGCCCCAGCATTTT
cdr3_aa: CASSQEAGGVQPQHF

clone_size: -
v_call: TRBV6-2/TRBV6-3
j_call: TRBJ1-5
d_call: TRBD1
cdr3_nt: TGTGCCAGCAGTTCCTTCGGACAGGGTGAGCCCCAGCATTTT
cdr3_aa: CASSSFGQGEPQHF

clone_size: -
v_call: TRBV20-1
j_call: TRBJ2-5
d_call: TRBD1
cdr3_nt: TGCAGTGCTAGTTCGGACAGGGGGCTTGAGACCCAGTACTTC
cdr3_aa: CSASSDRGLETQYF

clone_size: once
v_call: TRBV29-1
j_call: TRBJ2-7
d_call: -
cdr3_nt: TGCAGCGTTGATATGGGTGGAGGGTCCTACGAGCAGTACTTC
cdr3_aa: CSVDMGGGSYEQYF

clone_size: -
v_call: TRBV6-1
j_call: TRBJ2-1
d_call: -
cdr3_nt: TGTGCCAGCAGTGAAAGAAGGTTAGTGGGAGGACGCCCCTTCTCCTACAATGAGCAGTTCTTC
cdr3_aa: CASSERRLVGGRPFSYNEQFF

clone_size: -
v_call: TRBV7-2
j_call: TRBJ1-4
d_call: -
cdr3_nt: TGTGCCAGCAGCGTAACAGGGTTTACTAATGAAAAACTGTTTTTT
cdr3_aa: CASSVTGFTNEKLFF

clone_size: -
v_call: TRBV6-5
j_call: TRBJ1-3
d_call: TRBD1
cdr3_nt: TGTGCCAGCAGTCCGACAGGGCAATCTGGAAACACCATATATTTT
cdr3_aa: CASSPTGQSGNTIYF

clone_size: -
v_call: TRBV6-2/TRBV6-3
j_call: TRBJ2-1
d_call: TRBD2
cdr3_nt: TGTGCCAGCAGTCTGGGACTAGCTGGCAATGAGCAGTTCTTC
cdr3_aa: CASSLGLAGNEQFF

clone_size: -
v_call: TRBV5-1
j_call: TRBJ2-5
d_call: TRBD2
cdr3_nt: TGCGCCAGCAGCGGTAGCGGGAGCGGAACCCAGTACTTC
cdr3_aa: CASSGSGSGTQYF

clone_size: -
v_call: TRBV5-1
j_call: TRBJ1-6
d_call: -
cdr3_nt: TGCGCCAGCAGCTTGGGTTGGGAGACAGGAAATAATTCACCCCTCCACTTT
cdr3_aa: CASSLGWETGNNSPLHF

clone_size: few
v_call: TRBV6-2/TRBV6-3
j_call: TRBJ2-3
d_call: -
cdr3_nt: TGTGCCAGCAGTTACCCAATACCCAGGGAAACAGATACGCAGTATTTT
cdr3_aa: CASSYPIPRETDTQYF

clone_size: -
v_call: TRBV7-2
j_call: TRBJ2-7
d_call: TRBD2
cdr3_nt: TGTGCCAGCAGCCCCGACGCTAGCGGGAGGGCCTCCGAGCAGTACTTC
cdr3_aa: CASSPDASGRASEQYF